A single sample gave rise to the 27 T cell receptor beta chains below, sequenced in a study of regulatory T cells in long-lasting Graves disease. The time point: persistent/refractory GD, antithyroid drugs over 5 years with positive TRAb. There was RNA extracted from PBMCs, and the TCR library was made from it. Relying on iRepertoire HTBI primers and Arm-PCR of CDR3 regions, the team built TCR beta libraries. TCRdb itself ran the multiplex PCR reads through MiXCR, one entry per CDR3 protein. The sample holds 700,000 or so distinct CDR3 sequences; roughly 30% are singletons and the top ten take roughly 41%. The specimen comprised peripheral blood mononuclear cells (PBMCs), sampled when the disease was refractory, from a patient treated with antithyroid drugs. The receptors stem from a female donor with Graves disease.

This chain connects TRBV6-2 or TRBV6-3 to TRBJ1-5; D is ambiguous. Germline values: CDR1 MNHEY, CDR2 SVGEGT. Trimming took 0 bases from V and 3 from J, leaving 9 bases between them. CDR3 length: 15 residues. The CDR3 DNA is TGTGCCAGCAGTTACTCGAGTCGGCCCAATCAGCCCCAGCATTTT. Its protein is CASSYSSRPNQPQHF.

This chain links TRBV7-2 with TRBJ1-2; the D is unclear. Germline V CDR1 and CDR2: SGHTA, FQGNSA. V lost 5 bases and J lost 4, with 11 bases in between. The CDR3 consists of 13 residues. The CDR3 spells CASSLRRIYGYTF. The CDR3 bases are TGTGCCAGCAGCCTTCGACGGATCTATGGCTACACCTTC.

The chain couples TRBV29-1 to TRBJ2-5; 13 positions match TRBD2. Trimming removed 4 bases from V and 0 bases from J; junction bases left unmatched: 14. CDR3 size: 19 residues. Germline loops: CDR1 SQVTM, CDR2 ANQGSEA. The CDR3 region is CSVVPAGLAGWRYQETQYF. CDR3 DNA sequence: TGCAGCGTTGTTCCGGCGGGACTAGCGGGATGGCGGTACCAAGAGACCCAGTACTTC.

The chain uses TRBV19 and TRBJ1-5; D not certain. The CDR3 loop spans 16 amino acids. CDR1 is LNHDA, CDR2 SQIVND, per germline (reference sequence). V was cut by 1 base and J by 4 bases, with 14 bases left in between. This chain's CDR3 is CASSIGEVAGNQPQHF. The CDR3 DNA is TGTGCCAGTAGTATAGGAGAAGTGGCAGGAAATCAGCCCCAGCATTTT.

This chain links TRBV5-5 with TRBJ1-4, with D perhaps TRBD1 (5 bases). The CDR3 is 17 residues long. Germline values: CDR1 SGHKS, CDR2 YYEKEE (reference sequence). V gave up 4 bases and J gave up 3 bases, with 19 bases separating them. The CDR3 loop reads CASSGTGLIRPNEKLFF. The CDR3 DNA sequence: TGTGCCAGCAGCGGGACGGGGTTAATTAGACCTAATGAAAAACTGTTTTTT.

This clonotype was seen many times. The CDR3 is CANIRGPGQPQHF. The DNA for the CDR3 is TGTGCCAACATCCGGGGCCCGGGACAGCCCCAGCATTTT. The chain is built from TRBV6-1 and TRBJ1-5; D perhaps matches TRBD1 (5 bases). CDR1 and CDR2 (germline): MNHNS, SASEGT. The CDR3 has 13 residues. V lost 10 bases and J lost 7, with 17 bases in between.

A few counts support this clonotype. The chain is built from TRBV6-1 and TRBJ2-7, with D perhaps being TRBD1 or TRBD2 (5 bases each). The CDR3 covers 14 residues. The germline CDR1 and CDR2 sequences are MNHNS and SASEGT. The V gene lost 6 bases and the J gene lost 2 bases, with 14 bases spanning the gap. The CDR3 DNA sequence: TGTGCCAGCAGCACTGCCGGGACGGCCTACGAGCAGTACTTC. Its translation: CASSTAGTAYEQYF.

The table lists this clonotype with a few counts. This sequence joins TRBV5-5 and TRBJ1-2; maybe TRBD1 (5 bases). Per the germline V gene, CDR1 is SGHKS and CDR2 is YYEKEE (reference sequence). The germline V and J ends were trimmed by 0 bases and 3 bases, with 12 bases remaining between them. The CDR3 is 15 amino acids. CDR3 sequence reads: CASSLVDSPYYGYTF. The CDR3, as DNA: TGTGCCAGCAGCTTGGTCGACAGTCCGTACTATGGCTACACCTTC.

This clonotype was counted a few times. The V gene is TRBV20-1, the J gene TRBJ2-7; D not resolved. V was pared by 0 bases and J by 4 bases, with 13 bases between. Germline V CDR1 and CDR2: DFQATT, SNEGSKA (reference sequence). The CDR3 has 14 residues. The CDR3 loop is CSARDTVQPYEQYF. Here the CDR3 DNA reads TGCAGTGCTAGAGATACCGTACAACCTTACGAGCAGTACTTC.

This clonotype was seen a few times. This chain connects TRBV29-1 to TRBJ1-1; D is uncertain. CDR1 and CDR2 (germline): SQVTM, ANQGSEA. This CDR3 comprises 10 residues. Trimming shortened V by 6 bases and J by 3 bases, and 5 bases separated the two germline ends. CDR3 loop: CSVSDTEAFF. CDR3 coding DNA: TGCAGCGTCTCTGACACTGAAGCTTTCTTT.

J is TRBJ1-2 and V is TRBV29-1; the D gene is possibly TRBD1 (6 bases). Germline CDR1 is SQVTM and CDR2 is ANQGSEA. V shed 3 bases and J shed 10 bases, with 24 bases lying between them. This CDR3 is 15 amino acids long. The CDR3 region is CSVEEHPGDLDDYTF. The CDR3 coding sequence is TGCAGCGTTGAGGAACATCCAGGGGATCTAGATGACTACACCTTC.

This clonotype was found a few times. The chain recombines TRBV25-1 with TRBJ1-2, with TRBD1 identical over 7 bases. The germline V gene has CDR1 MGHDK and CDR2 SYGVNS. With V trimmed by 4 bases and J by 4 bases, 9 bases remained unmatched. CDR3 length equals 15 residues. For the CDR3, the DNA is TGTGCCAGCAGTGCACAGGGGCGGGTGGCCTATGGCTACACCTTC. This translates into CASSAQGRVAYGYTF.

This clonotype was recorded many times. The rearrangement joins TRBV12-3 or TRBV12-4 to TRBJ2-2; 8 nucleotides line up with TRBD1. With V trimmed by 5 bases and J by 5 bases, 7 bases remained unmatched. CDR3 size: 15 residues. The CDR3 loop is CASSAGGPGTGELFF. As DNA, the CDR3 is TGTGCCAGCAGTGCAGGGGGCCCAGGGACCGGGGAGCTGTTTTTT.

This rearrangement joins TRBV20-1 to TRBJ1-5; D unclear. The ends were cut back, 1 base at V and 3 bases at J, with 7 bases in the middle. The CDR3 contains 13 residues. Looked up from germline, CDR1 is DFQATT and CDR2 is SNEGSKA (reference sequence). The DNA for the CDR3 is TGCAGTGCTAGAGGAACCCTCAATCAGCCCCAGCATTTT. It translates to CSARGTLNQPQHF.

This clonotype appeared a few times. The chain is built from TRBV6-6 and TRBJ2-7; D gene ambiguous. Per germline, CDR1 MNHNY and CDR2 SVGAGI (reference sequence). V was cut by 0 bases and J by 0 bases, with 9 bases left in between. This CDR3 is 15 amino acids long. CDR3 sequence reads: CASSYSMGVSYEQYF. The CDR3 coding sequence is TGTGCCAGCAGTTACTCGATGGGTGTCTCCTACGAGCAGTACTTC.

V and J are TRBV2 and TRBJ1-5, with 7 nucleotides matching TRBD1. The CDR3 runs to 12 residues. Per the germline V gene, CDR1 is SNHLY and CDR2 is FYNNEI. J lost 5 bases, V lost 7 bases, and 2 bases had no gene match. The CDR3 spells CASTRGHQPQHF. CDR3 DNA: TGTGCCAGCACGAGGGGGCATCAGCCCCAGCATTTT.

The chain combines TRBV5-5 with TRBJ2-5; TRBD1 aligns across 10 bases. V lost 3 bases, J lost 2 bases, and 10 bases stayed unmatched. The germline gives CDR1 SGHKS, CDR2 YYEKEE (reference sequence). This CDR3 contains 17 residues. CDR3 sequence: CASSSLVMDRGQETQYF. CDR3 sequence (DNA): TGTGCCAGCAGCTCTCTGGTAATGGACAGGGGGCAAGAGACCCAGTACTTC.

This clonotype appeared a few times. This chain uses TRBV7-2 with TRBJ1-2; D call uncertain. CDR1 is SGHTA, CDR2 FQGNSA, per germline. Trimming took 5 bases from V and 0 from J, leaving 10 bases between them. This CDR3 spans 14 amino acids. In nucleotides, the CDR3 is TGTGCCAGCAGCCCGATGTTAGCTAACTATGGCTACACCTTC. It translates to CASSPMLANYGYTF.

The CDR3 is CASSFPLQSTGGAWNQPQHF. The CDR3 DNA follows: TGTGCCAGCAGTTTCCCGCTTCAATCGACAGGGGGCGCGTGGAATCAGCCCCAGCATTTT. V gene TRBV28 combines with J gene TRBJ1-5; 10 bases match TRBD1. The germline CDR1 and CDR2 sequences are MDHEN and SYDVKM. The CDR3 has 20 amino acids. Germline trimming cut 3 bases from V and 4 bases from J; bases unmatched to any gene: 18.

This clonotype has just a few counts. The V gene is TRBV24-1, the J gene TRBJ2-7, with a weak D call TRBD1 (6 bases). The CDR3 is 16 residues long. The germline gives CDR1 KGHDR, CDR2 SFDVKD. V was clipped by 4 bases and J by 2 bases, with 17 bases between them. CDR3 region: CATSEWYRAMTYEQYF. The CDR3, as DNA: TGTGCCACCAGTGAATGGTACAGGGCTATGACCTACGAGCAGTACTTC.

The chain combines TRBV29-1 with TRBJ2-2, with 8 bases fitting TRBD2. V gave up 4 bases and J gave up 3 bases; unmatched junction bases: 4. Germline CDR1 SQVTM, CDR2 ANQGSEA. The CDR3 has 14 amino acids. The CDR3 is CSVVAGGYTGELFF. Written as DNA, the CDR3 is TGCAGCGTTGTTGCGGGAGGTTACACCGGGGAGCTGTTTTTT.

The gene calls are TRBV30 and TRBJ1-1; D is ambiguous. V dropped 4 bases and J dropped 6 bases, with 12 bases sitting between them. This CDR3 contains 12 residues. Germline V gives CDR1 GTSNPN, CDR2 SVGIG (reference sequence). The chain's CDR3 is CAWMSGSSEAFF. As DNA, the CDR3 is TGTGCCTGGATGTCGGGAAGCTCTGAAGCTTTCTTT.

This clonotype was observed at least ten times. The CDR3 is CASSLDGGEGQETQYF. In DNA form, the CDR3 reads TGTGCCAGCAGCTTAGATGGGGGTGAGGGACAAGAGACCCAGTACTTC. The chain combines TRBV11-2 with TRBJ2-5, with D perhaps TRBD1 or TRBD2 (5 bases each). Germline assignment: CDR1 SGHAT and CDR2 FQNNGV. CDR3 length equals 16 residues. Trimming took 0 bases from V and 2 from J, leaving 13 bases between them.

This clonotype was detected many times. V is TRBV5-1 and J is TRBJ2-5, with unresolved D. Trimming pared 0 bases from V and 5 bases from J, leaving 14 bases between. Germline V gives CDR1 SGHRS, CDR2 YFSETQ. The CDR3 has 15 amino acids. The CDR3 sequence: CASSLAGQRSETQYF. CDR3 coding DNA: TGCGCCAGCAGCTTGGCCGGGCAGCGCAGCGAGACCCAGTACTTC.

The chain couples TRBV12-3 or TRBV12-4 to TRBJ1-6, with TRBD1 identical over 7 bases. The junction had 14 bases not matched to a gene; V was cut back by 5 bases and J by 13 bases. The CDR3 length is 15 residues. CDR3 amino acids: CASSPRTGGVGPLHF. CDR3 DNA sequence: TGTGCCAGCAGTCCTAGGACAGGCGGGGTAGGGCCCCTCCACTTT.

The V and J genes are TRBV29-1 and TRBJ2-5, with 7 bases identical to TRBD2. Germline V gives CDR1 SQVTM, CDR2 ANQGSEA. Trimming cost V 5 bases and J 3 bases; bases outside gene matches: 6. The CDR3 runs to 13 residues. As DNA, the CDR3 is TGCAGCGTTTGGCGACGGGGGGAAGAGACCCAGTACTTC. It is translated as CSVWRRGEETQYF.

This clonotype was seen repeatedly, ten times or more. The V gene is TRBV6-2 or TRBV6-3, the J gene TRBJ1-2; D ambiguous. Germline V CDR1 and CDR2: MNHEY, SVGEGT. V lost 2 bases, J lost 2 bases, and 6 bases lay in between. The CDR3 loop spans 13 amino acids. The DNA of the CDR3 is TGTGCCAGCAGTTACCCTGAGAACTATGGCTACACCTTC. Its protein is CASSYPENYGYTF.